The rows below give T cell receptor beta chains drawn from one sample of a study of chemoradiotherapy in HPV16-positive cancers. Profiling relied on immunoSEQ multiplex PCR, and the TCRdb table lists in-frame clones only, not all of them. The table shows around 29,000 clones, with approximately 93% occurring only once. This specimen consisted of blood, obtained from a patient who underwent chemoradiotherapy. The source of these receptors is a human donor with HPV-associated anogenital cancer. Both conserved end residues are part of each CDR3. A D gene is named only where the DNA matches it firmly. The listing skips clone size in some rows; elsewhere it reads once, few, many or a size class.

d_gene	abundance	j_gene	v_gene	CDR3nt	CDR3aa
.	.	TRBJ2-4	TRBV18	TGTGCCAGCTCACCGGAGGGTCTAGCCAAAAACATTCAGTACTTC	CASSPEGLAKNIQYF
TRBD2	once	TRBJ2-2	TRBV5-1	TGCGCCAGCAGTCAAAGGACTAGCGGGAGCACCGGGGAGCTGTTTTTT	CASSQRTSGSTGELFF
.	.	TRBJ2-7	TRBV2	TGTGCCAGCGGTCTCGGGGACTTAAACTTC	CASGLGDLNF
.	.	TRBJ1-5	TRBV6-6	TGTGCCAGCAGTTACGTAGGGGACAATCAGCCCCAGCATTTT	CASSYVGDNQPQHF
TRBD2	.	TRBJ2-1	TRBV29-1	TGCAGCCCTCGGACTAGCTACAATGAGCAGTTCTTC	CSPRTSYNEQFF
TRBD1	.	TRBJ1-1	TRBV18	TGTGCCAGCTCGTCAGGGGGGGGGAACACTGAAGCTTTCTTT	CASSSGGGNTEAFF
.	.	TRBJ2-3	TRBV6-1	TGTGCCAGCAGTGAATACCCGGGAGAAACAGATACGCAGTATTTT	CASSEYPGETDTQYF
.	.	TRBJ1-2	TRBV7-2	TGTGCCAGCAGCTTCGGTCGCGGCAGGGCGGAAGGCTACACCTTC	CASSFGRGRAEGYTF
TRBD1	.	TRBJ1-5	TRBV19	TGTGCCAGTAGTCCCGGAGGGACAGGGTGGAATCAGCCCCAGCATTTT	CASSPGGTGWNQPQHF
.	.	TRBJ1-4	TRBV28	TGTGCCAGCAGTATAACACCGGCGAAGAAGGCGGAAAAACTGTTTTTT	CASSITPAKKAEKLFF
.	.	TRBJ2-3	TRBV29-1	TGCAGCGTTGGTGTTCAGGTTACTAGCACAGATACGCAGTATTTT	CSVGVQVTSTDTQYF
TRBD1	once	TRBJ1-3	TRBV7-2	TGTGCCAGTACCCGGGACAGGAGCTCTGGAAACACCATATATTTT	CASTRDRSSGNTIYF
TRBD1	.	TRBJ2-1	TRBV19	TGTGCCAGTAGTATAAGGGACAGCGAGTACAATGAGCAGTTCTTC	CASSIRDSEYNEQFF
.	.	TRBJ1-4	TRBV2	TGTGCCAGCAGTGGGGGGAATCGGAATAATGAAAAACTGTTTTTT	CASSGGNRNNEKLFF
TRBD2	.	TRBJ2-2	TRBV5-1	TGCGCCAGCAGCTTGAAGACTAGCGGGAGTCAAACCGGGGAGCTGTTTTTT	CASSLKTSGSQTGELFF
TRBD1	once	TRBJ1-5	TRBV5-5	TGTGCCAGCAGCTTAATACAGGGGGGGTATCAGCCCCAGCATTTT	CASSLIQGGYQPQHF
.	.	TRBJ2-7	TRBV28	TGTGCCAGCTGGACTCCCCCCTACGAGCAGTACTTC	CASWTPPYEQYF
.	.	TRBJ1-3	TRBV28	TGTGCCAGCAGTTCTCTAGGTGGTCCCGAAAACACCATATATTTT	CASSSLGGPENTIYF
.	.	TRBJ1-3	TRBV7-9	TGTGCCAGCAGCCAGTTGAACCGGGTAACTGGAAACACCATATATTTT	CASSQLNRVTGNTIYF
.	.	TRBJ1-6	TRBV5-1	TGCGCCAGCAGCTCTGGACTCCGTTCCAATTCACCCCTCCACTTT	CASSSGLRSNSPLHF
TRBD1	few	TRBJ1-4	TRBV7-6	TGTGCCAGCAGCTTAGCGGCAGGGGGACCGGGAACTAATGAAAAACTGTTTTTT	CASSLAAGGPGTNEKLFF
.	once	TRBJ2-7	TRBV9	TGTGCCAGCAGCCCCCCCAATACAGACGAGCAGTACTTC	CASSPPNTDEQYF
.	few	TRBJ1-3	TRBV2	TGTGCCAGCAGGCGCCCCCGTACTGGAAACACCATATATTTT	CASRRPRTGNTIYF
TRBD2	.	TRBJ2-7	TRBV15	TGTGCCACCAGGAACGGACTAGCGGGAGACAACGAGCAGTACTTC	CATRNGLAGDNEQYF
TRBD2	.	TRBJ2-1	TRBV29-1	TGCAGCGTCCCGTGTGTGACTAGCGGGATCACTTACAATGAGCAGTTCTTC	CSVPCVTSGITYNEQFF
TRBD1	.	TRBJ2-7	TRBV28	TGTGCCAGCAGTTTAGCGGCAGGGGGTTACGAGCAGTACTTC	CASSLAAGGYEQYF
.	.	TRBJ2-3	TRBV7-2	TGTGCCAGCAGCTTATATGACGGCAGGTGGGATACGCAGTATTTT	CASSLYDGRWDTQYF
.	.	TRBJ2-3	TRBV28	TGTGCCAGCAGTGCCGGGGTTCAGCAGTATTTT	CASSAGVQQYF
.	.	TRBJ2-3	TRBV5-1	TGCGCCAGCAGCTTGAGGTTGGGCACAGATACGCAGTATTTT	CASSLRLGTDTQYF
TRBD1	.	TRBJ1-5	TRBV19	TGTGCCAGTAGACCGACAGGGGGATTAGATCAGCCCCAGCATTTT	CASRPTGGLDQPQHF
TRBD2	.	TRBJ2-5	TRBV18	TGTGCCAGCTCACCACCGACTAGCGGGGGATTTGAGACCCAGTACTTC	CASSPPTSGGFETQYF
TRBD1	.	TRBJ2-5	TRBV15	TGTGCCACCAGCGGGAGAGGGGGCAGGCGCCAGTGGGAGCAGTACTTC	CATSGRGGRRQWEQYF
.	.	TRBJ1-5	TRBV19	TGTGCCAGTAGTAAGGCCCAACCTTATAGCAATCAGCCCCAGCATTTT	CASSKAQPYSNQPQHF
TRBD1	.	TRBJ2-7	TRBV6-5	TGTGCCAGCAGTTCATTCGGACAGGCCACCGGCTACGAGCAGTACTTC	CASSSFGQATGYEQYF
TRBD1	.	TRBJ1-1	TRBV6-1	TGTGCCAGCAGTGAAAAGACAGGGGGCGCGGGTAATGAAGCTTTCTTT	CASSEKTGGAGNEAFF
TRBD1	.	TRBJ1-2	TRBV5-4	TGTGCCAGCAGCTCCGAGGCCCAGGGGGCTTGGGGCTACACCTTC	CASSSEAQGAWGYTF
TRBD1	.	TRBJ1-4	TRBV4-1	TGCGCCAGCAGCCATCCCGGACAGGGTGGAACTAATGAAAAACTGTTTTTT	CASSHPGQGGTNEKLFF
.	.	TRBJ1-4	TRBV21-1	TGTGCCAGCAGCAAAGCCGAGGGGCCCCTTGAAAAACTGTTTTTT	CASSKAEGPLEKLFF
TRBD1	.	TRBJ1-1	TRBV6-6	TGTGCCAGCAAATTAGGGGGCCCGGGCACTGAAGCTTTCTTT	CASKLGGPGTEAFF
.	.	TRBJ1-2	TRBV11-2	TGTGCCAGCAGCGAAACCAGGGGTTCCCCTTCTTTCTACACCTTC	CASSETRGSPSFYTF
TRBD2	.	TRBJ2-7	TRBV5-1	TGCGCCAGCAGCACAGGACTAGCGGGATACGAGCAGTACTTC	CASSTGLAGYEQYF
.	.	TRBJ1-5	TRBV27	TGTGCCAGCAGTTTATCGGATGGGGGGAATCAGCCCCAGCATTTT	CASSLSDGGNQPQHF
.	.	TRBJ1-5	TRBV11-3	TGTGCCAGCCCCCGAGGGGCGAGAAGCAATCAGCCCCAGCATTTT	CASPRGARSNQPQHF
TRBD1	.	TRBJ1-4	TRBV5-6	TGTGCCAGCAGTGACAGGGGAAACAACGCTGAAAAACTGTTTTTT	CASSDRGNNAEKLFF
.	.	TRBJ2-7	TRBV25-1	TGTGCCAGCAGTACCCTAGGGCACGAGCAGTACTTC	CASSTLGHEQYF
.	.	TRBJ1-1	TRBV5-4	TGTGCCAGCAGCTTGCAGGGGCGGATGGCCGCTGAAGCTTTCTTT	CASSLQGRMAAEAFF
.	.	TRBJ1-6	TRBV5-1	TGCGCCAGCAGCCCCGAGGGGCAAGGTCCATCACCCCTCCACTTT	CASSPEGQGPSPLHF
.	.	TRBJ2-1	TRBV4-3	TGCGCCAGCAGCCAAGATCTAGTCCGGGTCGGAGACAATGAGCAGTTCTTC	CASSQDLVRVGDNEQFF
TRBD1	once	TRBJ1-4	TRBV28	TGTGCCAGCAGTTTAGCGGGACAGGGTAATGAAAAACTGTTTTTT	CASSLAGQGNEKLFF
TRBD1	.	TRBJ1-4	TRBV6-1	TGTGCCAGCAGTACGACAGGGAGTGAAAAACTGTTTTTT	CASSTTGSEKLFF
TRBD1	few	TRBJ2-4	TRBV27	TGTGCCAGCAGGAAGTTAGACAGGGACGGAAACATTCAGTACTTC	CASRKLDRDGNIQYF
.	.	TRBJ1-5	TRBV7-2	TGTGCCAGCAGCCCGGACAGCGCTAATCAGCCCCAGCATTTT	CASSPDSANQPQHF
.	few	TRBJ2-3	TRBV7-2	TGTGCCAGCAGCTCTCAGGCCGCCTCAAGCACAGATACGCAGTATTTT	CASSSQAASSTDTQYF